The source of this TCR beta chain is a study of blood T cell repertoires in COVID-19. Study context: The analysed material was cDNA or gDNA that came from T cells, B-cell-depleted T cells, or PBMCs.

Trimming took 0 bases from V and 4 from J; bases not matched to a gene: 5. This CDR3 is built from 15 residues. CDR1 is KGHSH and CDR2 is LQKENI in the germline V gene. Sequencing used immunoSEQ multiplex PCR; TCRdb keeps in-frame clones, though not all of them. The sample contains approximately 230,000 clones, around 84% of which appear only once. This receptor was obtained from a man in his thirties or forties with active or convalescent COVID-19. Specimen: peripheral blood. The V gene is TRBV18, the J gene TRBJ1-1; 7 bases fit TRBD1. CDR3 residues: CASSPPGTVGTEAFF. In DNA form, the CDR3 reads TGTGCCAGCTCACCACCTGGGACAGTCGGCACTGAAGCTTTCTTT.